These T cell receptor beta chains were read from a single sample in a study of shared T cell receptors in the human thymus. Assay used: immunoSEQ multiplex PCR; TCRdb lists only in-frame clones, some missing. The profile shows hundreds of thousands of clones, 80% to 90% of them singletons. This sample was shared with a second study, whose subject was human thymus T cells.

The sample was thymocytes. These receptors originate from a boy less than two years old with a congenital heart defect. The CDR3 runs from the conserved cysteine through the conserved F or W. D genes are given only for firm matches. Clone size is stated in some rows and not others, as once, few, many or a class when expanded.

16	.	.	TRBV7-2	TRBJ2-1	CASSLLSGLMFNEQFF	TGTGCCAGCAGCTTGCTCTCAGGACTAATGTTTAATGAGCAGTTCTTC
16	.	TRBD1	TRBV7-9	TRBJ2-7	CASSSTGQGAPYEQYF	TGTGCCAGCAGCTCTACTGGACAGGGGGCCCCCTACGAGCAGTACTTC
19	.	TRBD2	TRBV7-8	TRBJ2-7	CASSLGWREGLSLTYEQYF	TGTGCCAGCAGCTTAGGGTGGCGGGAGGGACTTTCCCTAACCTACGAGCAGTACTTC
15	.	.	TRBV4-1	TRBJ1-1	CASSQDRSNRLEAFF	TGCGCCAGCAGCCAAGATCGGAGTAACAGGTTGGAAGCTTTCTTT
15	.	.	TRBV5-1	TRBJ2-3	CASSRTRTGTDTQYF	TGCGCCAGCAGTCGGACTAGGACAGGCACAGATACGCAGTATTTT
17	.	TRBD1	TRBV7-9	TRBJ1-3	CASSPGQVTSSGNTIYF	TGTGCCAGCAGCCCGGGACAGGTTACTTCCTCTGGAAACACCATATATTTT
14	few	.	TRBV5-6	TRBJ1-1	CASSPTGRDTEAFF	TGTGCCAGCAGCCCGACAGGAAGGGACACTGAAGCTTTCTTT
16	few	TRBD1	TRBV5-6	TRBJ2-7	CASTPAPSGGPYEQYF	TGTGCCAGCACCCCAGCCCCATCAGGGGGCCCCTACGAGCAGTACTTC
13	.	.	TRBV5-8	TRBJ2-7	CASSSRGAYEQYF	TGTGCCAGCAGCTCCAGGGGGGCTTACGAGCAGTACTTC
14	.	TRBD2	TRBV6-5	TRBJ2-5	CASGERGPWGEQYF	TGTGCCAGCGGGGAGCGGGGGCCTTGGGGGGAGCAGTACTTC
14	once	TRBD2	TRBV2	TRBJ2-7	CASSPGLAAYEQYF	TGTGCCAGCAGCCCGGGACTAGCGGCCTACGAGCAGTACTTC
14	.	.	TRBV29-1	TRBJ2-7	CSVEFPDRNYEQYF	TGCAGCGTTGAATTTCCGGACAGAAACTACGAGCAGTACTTC
12	few	TRBD1	TRBV6-6	TRBJ1-2	CASGQGNYGYTF	TGTGCCAGCGGACAGGGGAACTATGGCTACACCTTC
20	.	TRBD2	TRBV7-3	TRBJ2-1	CASSLGRGTSGGAGDNEQFF	TGTGCCAGCAGCTTAGGACGCGGGACTAGCGGGGGGGCCGGTGACAATGAGCAGTTCTTC
15	.	.	TRBV27	TRBJ2-2	CASSFSGSDTGELFF	TGTGCCAGCAGTTTCTCCGGGAGCGACACCGGGGAGCTGTTTTTT
16	.	.	TRBV5-1	TRBJ1-1	CASSSEQGGASTEAFF	TGCGCCAGCAGCTCAGAACAGGGTGGGGCTAGCACTGAAGCTTTCTTT
14	.	TRBD1	TRBV9	TRBJ1-2	CASSVGQGMGGYTF	TGTGCCAGCAGCGTGGGACAGGGTATGGGCGGCTACACCTTC
14	.	TRBD2	TRBV7-2	TRBJ2-2	CASSTPSGTGELFF	TGTGCCAGCAGCACCCCTAGCGGCACCGGGGAGCTGTTTTTT
15	.	.	TRBV7-4	TRBJ1-1	CASSLFRDTNTEAFF	TGTGCCAGCAGCTTATTTAGGGACACGAACACTGAAGCTTTCTTT
12	once	.	TRBV28	TRBJ2-5	CASSTDRETQYF	TGTGCCAGCAGCACTGATAGAGAGACCCAGTACTTC
18	.	.	TRBV7-8	TRBJ1-5	CASSSPDSQAHSNQPQHF	TGTGCCAGCAGCTCGCCGGACAGTCAAGCCCATAGCAATCAGCCCCAGCATTTT
18	.	.	TRBV29-1	TRBJ2-1	CSVEWGGGFTPPYNEQFF	TGCAGCGTTGAATGGGGTGGAGGTTTTACCCCCCCGTACAATGAGCAGTTCTTC
16	.	TRBD1	TRBV2	TRBJ2-1	CASRDRGLRSYNEQFF	TGTGCCAGCAGGGACAGGGGGTTGCGGTCCTACAATGAGCAGTTCTTC
19	.	TRBD2	TRBV30	TRBJ2-1	CAWSPAGLARHSSYNEQFF	TGTGCCTGGAGTCCCGCGGGACTAGCGCGGCATAGCTCCTACAATGAGCAGTTCTTC
18	.	.	TRBV28	TRBJ2-7	CASRRWEGGQGLTYEQYF	TGTGCCAGCAGACGTTGGGAGGGAGGGCAGGGGTTAACCTACGAGCAGTACTTC
13	once	.	TRBV7-3	TRBJ2-1	CASSLRATDEQFF	TGTGCCAGCAGCCTAAGAGCTACGGATGAGCAGTTCTTC
15	once	TRBD1	TRBV6-5	TRBJ1-5	CASRPGQAENQPQHF	TGTGCCAGCAGGCCGGGACAGGCGGAAAATCAGCCCCAGCATTTT
15	.	.	TRBV6-6	TRBJ2-7	CASSQGDRPPYEQYF	TGTGCCAGCAGTCAAGGAGACCGCCCTCCCTACGAGCAGTACTTC
14	.	.	TRBV11-2	TRBJ2-7	CASTSPQGSYEQYF	TGTGCCAGCACGTCTCCACAGGGATCCTACGAGCAGTACTTC
16	.	TRBD1	TRBV28	TRBJ1-2	CASSSTTGESAYGYTF	TGTGCCAGCAGTTCAACAACAGGGGAAAGCGCGTATGGCTACACCTTC
16	.	TRBD1	TRBV7-2	TRBJ1-2	CASSQESTGQNYGYTF	TGTGCCAGCAGCCAAGAATCGACAGGGCAGAACTATGGCTACACCTTC
16	.	.	TRBV12-5	TRBJ1-1	CASGLWAERYNTEAFF	TGTGCTAGTGGTTTATGGGCAGAACGGTATAACACTGAAGCTTTCTTT
17	.	.	TRBV12-5	TRBJ2-7	CASGYGMEGGYTYEQYF	TGTGCTAGTGGTTATGGTATGGAGGGTGGATACACCTACGAGCAGTACTTC
15	once	.	TRBV11-2	TRBJ2-7	CASTPRSGMRYEQYF	TGTGCCAGCACCCCCCGCTCGGGGATGCGCTACGAGCAGTACTTC
14	.	TRBD1	TRBV7-2	TRBJ2-7	CASSRDRWDYEQYF	TGTGCCAGCAGCCGGGACAGATGGGACTACGAGCAGTACTTC
13	.	.	TRBV5-1	TRBJ1-2	CASSTDSHRGYTF	TGCGCCAGCAGTACGGACAGCCACCGGGGCTACACCTTC
12	.	.	TRBV6-1	TRBJ2-1	CASTGSRNEQFF	TGTGCCAGCACGGGGAGTAGGAATGAGCAGTTCTTC
13	.	TRBD1	TRBV29-1	TRBJ1-5	CSVGTGVGQPQHF	TGCAGCGTGGGTACAGGGGTTGGTCAGCCCCAGCATTTT
16	few	.	TRBV9	TRBJ2-1	CASSAAGGAVYNEQFF	TGTGCCAGCAGCGCCGCCGGAGGGGCAGTCTACAATGAGCAGTTCTTC
16	few	.	TRBV19	TRBJ1-2	CASSYTRDPRLDGYTF	TGTGCCAGTAGTTACACCCGGGATCCCCGGCTAGATGGCTACACCTTC
13	.	TRBD1	TRBV7-7	TRBJ2-7	CASSAGQGHEQYF	TGTGCCAGCAGCGCCGGACAGGGACACGAGCAGTACTTC
17	.	TRBD1	TRBV5-1	TRBJ2-7	CASSPGQARKIFYEQYF	TGCGCCAGCAGCCCGGGACAGGCGAGAAAAATTTTCTACGAGCAGTACTTC
16	.	TRBD2	TRBV28	TRBJ2-1	CASSLPGTRTYNEQFF	TGTGCCAGCAGTTTACCCGGGACTAGGACCTACAATGAGCAGTTCTTC
16	.	.	TRBV7-8	TRBJ1-2	CASSPSEEDDTYGYTF	TGTGCCAGCAGCCCCTCGGAGGAGGACGACACTTATGGCTACACCTTC
16	.	TRBD2	TRBV11-2	TRBJ2-1	CASSLPGFRPSGSHFF	TGTGCCAGCAGCTTACCAGGGTTTAGGCCTAGCGGGAGTCATTTCTTC
11	.	.	TRBV30	TRBJ1-2	CAWRQLYGYTF	TGTGCCTGGAGACAGCTCTATGGCTACACCTTC
15	.	.	TRBV6-1	TRBJ2-7	CASSEDDSSSYEQYF	TGTGCCAGCAGTGAAGATGACAGTAGCTCCTACGAGCAGTACTTC
14	.	TRBD1	TRBV28	TRBJ2-7	CASSLRDRPYEQYF	TGTGCCAGCAGTTTAAGGGACAGGCCCTACGAGCAGTACTTC
14	.	TRBD2	TRBV10-3	TRBJ2-3	CAITSGNRTDTQYF	TGTGCCATCACTAGCGGGAACCGCACAGATACGCAGTATTTT
14	.	TRBD1	TRBV9	TRBJ1-2	CASSITGTDSGYTF	TGTGCCAGCAGCATCACCGGGACAGATTCTGGCTACACCTTC
13	.	.	TRBV7-2	TRBJ2-3	CASRLGSTDTQYF	TGTGCCAGCAGACTAGGGAGCACAGATACGCAGTATTTT
20	.	TRBD1	TRBV7-3	TRBJ1-5	CASSFITRRDRVNSNQPQHF	TGTGCCAGCAGCTTTATAACGAGAAGGGACAGGGTAAATAGCAATCAGCCCCAGCATTTT
17	.	.	TRBV27	TRBJ2-2	CASSFAAGTLNTGELFF	TGTGCCAGCAGTTTCGCGGCCGGGACACTAAACACCGGGGAGCTGTTTTTT